This record covers a single TCR beta chain. Its antigen is still unknown. The sample belongs to a study of monozygotic twins with inflammatory bowel disease. Study results and limitations: No distinction between different T cell subtypes was possible.

Investigators made cDNA in eight separate reactions per sample. Reanalyzing the 5' RACE reads, TCRdb keeps one entry per CDR3 protein, without DNA. The table for this sample gives some 130,000 distinct CDR3 sequences. Material: blood. This receptor was taken from a human donor with ulcerative colitis or Crohn's disease, or a healthy co-twin of an affected twin (not recorded which).

The CDR3 sequence is CASSLTPDEQFF. This rearrangement joins TRBV5-1 to TRBJ2-1. This CDR3 is built from 12 residues. Germline loops: CDR1 SGHRS, CDR2 YFSETQ.